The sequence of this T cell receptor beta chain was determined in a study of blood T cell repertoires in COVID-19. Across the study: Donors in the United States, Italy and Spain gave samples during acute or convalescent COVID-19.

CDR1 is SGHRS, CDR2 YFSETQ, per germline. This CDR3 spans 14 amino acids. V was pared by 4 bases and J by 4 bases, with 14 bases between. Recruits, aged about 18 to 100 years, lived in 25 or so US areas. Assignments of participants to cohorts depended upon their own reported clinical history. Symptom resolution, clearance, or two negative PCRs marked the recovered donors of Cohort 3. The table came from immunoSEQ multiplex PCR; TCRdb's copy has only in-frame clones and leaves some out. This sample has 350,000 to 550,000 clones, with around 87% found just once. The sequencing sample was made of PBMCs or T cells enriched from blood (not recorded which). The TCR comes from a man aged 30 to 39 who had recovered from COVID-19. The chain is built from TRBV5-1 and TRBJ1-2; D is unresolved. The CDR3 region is CASSPGKNLYGYTF. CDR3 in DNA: TGCGCCAGCAGCCCGGGGAAAAATCTCTATGGCTACACCTTC.